This T cell receptor beta chain was sequenced for a study of glioma-infiltrating T cells after dendritic cell vaccination. Across the study: Patients received three intradermal dendritic cell vaccine injections at biweekly intervals.

Germline loops: CDR1 SNHLY, CDR2 FYNNEI. Losses at the gene ends were 7 bases for V and 8 bases for J; bases not matched to a gene: 4. The CDR3 has 12 residues. This clone was seen a single time. TCRdb keeps only in-frame clones here, not all; method: immunoSEQ multiplex PCR. The sample lists under 130,000 clones, about four fifths seen once, with approximately 12% in the top ten. The origin of this receptor is a human donor with glioblastoma. The chain is built from TRBV2 and TRBJ1-4; 7 bases line up with TRBD1. Source: blood, taken before dendritic cell vaccination. CDR3 sequence: CASNRGQEKLFF. For the CDR3, the DNA is TGTGCCAGCAACAGGGGACAGGAAAAACTGTTTTTT.